This T cell receptor (beta chain) was documented in a study of high-grade serous ovarian cancer treatment subgroups. TCRdb's table, derived via immunoSEQ multiplex PCR, lists solely in-frame clones and lacks some. The sample includes more than 35,000 clones, roughly 83% of them seen just once. This clone was picked up one time. No antigen is known for it. V shed 4 bases, J shed 5 bases, and the junction held 11 bases outside the gene matches. In germline, CDR1 is WSHSY, CDR2 SAAADI. CDR3 length: 16 residues. Study conclusions and caveats: These tumor repertoires lack spatial information from bulk sequencing. Tumors within one patient showed repertoire similarity of about 0.095 to 0.85.

Tumor samples were obtained before definitive surgery or chemotherapy. The rearrangement links TRBV10-2 to TRBJ2-5, with 9 bases lining up with TRBD1. The sequenced material came from tumor tissue. This sequence was found in a human donor with high-grade serous ovarian cancer. For the CDR3, the DNA is TGCGCCAGCAGTGTTCCCGGGACAGGGCAGGTTGAGACCCAGTACTTC. Encoded protein: CASSVPGTGQVETQYF.